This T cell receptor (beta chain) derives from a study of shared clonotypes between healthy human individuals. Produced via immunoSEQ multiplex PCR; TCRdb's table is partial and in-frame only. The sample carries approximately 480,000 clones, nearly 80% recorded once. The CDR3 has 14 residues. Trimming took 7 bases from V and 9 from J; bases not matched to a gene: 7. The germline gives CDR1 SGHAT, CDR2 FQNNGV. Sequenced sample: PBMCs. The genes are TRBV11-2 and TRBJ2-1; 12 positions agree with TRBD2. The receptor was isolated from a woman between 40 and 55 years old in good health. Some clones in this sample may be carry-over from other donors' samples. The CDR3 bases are TGTGCCAGCACCAAACTAGCGGGAGGTGGTGAGCAGTTCTTC. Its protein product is CASTKLAGGGEQFF.